This TCR beta chain is from a study of cytomegalovirus exposure and HLA in healthy donors (dated by TCRdb to between 2016 and 2019). Regarding the study in general: In an earlier analysis of approximately 640 of the donors, 250 to 300 Gb of sequence data and approximately 120 million unique TCR beta sequences from 150 million to 200 million T cells were reported. An early release that covered approximately 600 HLA-typed donors contained approximately 300 gigabases of sequencing data and tens of millions of unique TCR sequences. Of the roughly 400 genotyped donors, approximately 82% fell in the genetic ancestry cluster associated with self-reported Caucasian donors. The study aimed to test whether signatures of past pathogen exposure could be identified by cataloging public T cell receptors. Using immunosequencing, the study profiled T cell repertoires from approximately 700 subjects and related those repertoires to cytomegalovirus serostatus. In addition to the first cohort of roughly 700 subjects, a separate validation cohort of over 90 different subjects was used. To predict cytomegalovirus infection status, the study brought together high-throughput TCR immunosequencing, statistical association of individual TCRs with disease status, and machine learning. In a later analysis, previously published TCR beta repertoires from 666 donors were re-analyzed and high-resolution HLA genotyping was added so that TCR occurrence patterns could be studied. In the later analysis, no new phenotypic data were used to find candidate immune exposures; instead, reliance was placed on TCR beta sequences and their occurrence across donors. To decide whether each TCR beta V gene segment behaved as functional or pseudogenic, an earlier analysis of 587 of the donors relied on high-throughput TCR beta sequencing. Donor age, sex, ethnicity and CMV serostatus were compiled together with the repertoire data. A later genetic analysis took genome-wide SNP genotypes for about three fifths of the 666 donors and used that subset as a discovery cohort. Every repertoire in the discovery cohort had been generated on one and the same sequencing platform. Both class I and class II loci were covered by HLA typing, at four-digit resolution. Typing coverage varied by locus: about 620-640 donors for A, B, C, DRB1 and DQB1; some 520 for DQA1; around 570 for DPA1; approximately 450 for DPB1. Four to six DR-DQ haplotypes were handled as single units for association and clustering, since linkage in the cohort was strong. Among roughly 400 genotyped donors of the cohort, an average of around 220,000 unique TCR beta nucleotide sequences was sequenced per donor, of which 15% to 20% were non-productive. Paper-wide results and their limitations: In an earlier analysis of fewer than 700 of the donors, most TCR beta V segments appeared in productive rearrangements about 87% or about 30% of the time, broadly matching IMGT annotations. A later analysis found that HLA-associated TCR beta chains were more clonally expanded and had lower generation probabilities than equally common non-associated chains. In a later analysis, TCR association rates were found to vary across HLA loci, with the most associated TCRs seen for DRB1 alleles and the fewest for HLA-C alleles. Because counts were too low, 15 to 20 rarely observed V segments, including chromosome 9 orphons, were excluded from the earlier analysis of 587 of the donors. While some public TCRs were present in many individuals, most TCR sequences turned up only very rarely across donors. HLA typing was unavailable for some donors at each locus, so association tests used only the typed subset. Sequencing depth was assumed to be roughly uniform across donors in the presence/absence analyses, though that assumption may not hold. A later genetic analysis associated a missense DCLRE1C variant with V-gene and J-gene trimming of TCR beta chains, and an independent cohort replicated the association. A later analysis found that most CMV-associated TCR beta chains appeared HLA-restricted, with HLA associations seemingly driven largely by CMV exposure. A total of fewer than 200 TCR beta chains were listed by the study as associated with cytomegalovirus. A further reported finding was that TCR beta sequences accurately predicted the HLA-A and HLA-B alleles for most subjects in the first cohort. The authors suggested that the approach could potentially be generalized to other disease states and immunological phenotypes. The cohort was sequenced for TCR beta chains only, and without alpha or paired-chain data the features that could be detected were limited. A cluster of highly shared sequence variants was judged likely to be a technical artifact of the sequencing pipeline. CMV serostatus was the only immune exposure information available for the cohort. Several of the top co-occurrence clusters appeared to be linked to parvovirus B19, influenza, CMV and Epstein-Barr virus, according to a later analysis. Strong co-occurrence of HLA alleles, especially DR and DQ, made assigning TCR associations to individual alleles difficult. Compared with the approximately 600-donor mean, donors in an Asian-associated ancestry cluster had fewer N-insertions in productive TCRs, according to a later genetic analysis. Three of the identified cytomegalovirus-associated TCR beta chains were confirmed in vitro to be specific for cytomegalovirus antigens. Linkage disequilibrium might explain the correlated functional status among segregating V segments, but an unknown experimental factor could not be excluded. A later analysis associated about 18,000 TCR beta sequences with specific HLA alleles at a false discovery rate of 0.05. The classifier was reported to diagnose cytomegalovirus status with high specificity and sensitivity in both the original cohort and the validation cohort.

With respect to this clone: It has no known antigen specificity.

The cohort consisted of 666 healthy bone marrow donors. At the time of sampling, every cohort member was nominally healthy, though immune exposures that went unrecorded were likely present. The donor tested CMV seronegative, placing the donor among the roughly 350 seronegative members of the cohort. Each donor provided a peripheral blood sample, and peripheral blood mononuclear cells were used for TCR beta sequencing. The Qiagen DNeasy Blood Extraction Kit was used to extract genomic DNA from the blood cell samples. The method behind the library was the immunoSEQ multiplex PCR assay. For the multiplex PCR, a mixture combining 60 forward primers for TCR Vbeta segments and 13 reverse primers for TCR Jbeta segments was used. The CDR3 region of rearranged TCR beta genes was amplified from genomic DNA with a multiplex PCR assay. Amplified TCR beta libraries were sequenced as 87-base-pair reads on the Illumina HiSeq System. The original pipeline was this. Across the roughly 600 repertoires, a later analysis counted tens of millions of unique TCR beta chains, 9 million to 14 million of which were shared by at least two donors. Raw reads were error-corrected and collapsed into unique sequences with a nearest-neighbor algorithm that merged closely related sequences to remove PCR and sequencing errors. V, D and J gene segments were assigned by aligning CDR3 sequences to IMGT reference sequences. For a sequence to be retained, a match of at least six nucleotides was required to both a V gene segment and a J gene segment. A rearrangement was called productive if the CDR3 had no stop codons and remained in frame with V and J, and every other rearrangement was called non-productive. CDR3 was defined by IMGT convention, running from the second conserved V-encoded cysteine to the conserved J-encoded phenylalanine. Sequences without an unambiguous match to a single V gene segment were excluded from the earlier analysis of almost 600 of the donors. An earlier analysis of about 600 of the donors called V segments functional above 56.7% productive rearrangements and segregating when the between-donor standard deviation exceeded 5%. A statistical classification framework was built for diagnosing cytomegalovirus status from the catalog of TCR beta chain sequences. In a later analysis, TCR nucleotide sequences were compared against IMGT/GENE-DB human TR gene sequences so that V and J genes could be assigned. A later analysis assigned CDR3 sequences and most-parsimonious VDJ recombination scenarios with the TCRdist pipeline. A later analysis defined each TCR beta chain by its CDR3 amino acid sequence plus V-gene family, and excluded reads lacking a unique V-gene family. A later analysis removed nearly 600 highly shared, low-generation-probability nucleotide sequences to deal with suspected cross-contamination and a sequencing artifact. For each public chain, a later analysis derived a clonal expansion index from normalized ranks of inferred template counts within each repertoire. A later analysis computed generation probabilities with a VDJ recombination model fitted to out-of-frame rearrangements, and checked the results against IGoR. In a later analysis, TCR-TCR, TCR-HLA and TCR-CMV co-occurrence was scored with hypergeometric tests, and a repertoire-size bias correction was applied to TCR pairs. False discovery rates were estimated in a later analysis by permuting HLA or CMV assignments 20 times. In a later analysis, co-occurring TCRs were grouped using DBSCAN, and TCRdist sequence similarity was added for clustering within HLA-allele-positive subsets. For co-occurrence clustering, repertoires with fewer than 30,000 or more than 120,000 public chains were excluded, along with a handful of repertoires with anomalous nucleotide sharing. This immuneACCESS table, as held by TCRdb, lists in-frame sequences with V and J called but not all clones. Of the missing ones, under half trace to an unresolved V gene in checked studies; the others have no known cause. V, J and clone size are taken as reported in that table, and D and trimming were inferred from the DNA itself. The sample's own table lists some 150,000 clones. In total, the top ten clones hold about 2.3% of the sample.

This sequence originates from a woman aged 18 to 35 in good health and CMV-seronegative. The specimen was PBMCs.

The CDR3 region: CASSQDADRDYYGYTF. The DNA is TGTGCCAGCAGCCAAGACGCGGACAGGGACTACTATGGCTACACCTTC. The V gene is TRBV4-2 and the J gene is TRBJ1-2; a stretch of 8 junction bases matches TRBD1. CDR1 LGHNA and CDR2 YNFKEQ were looked up in the germline V gene. Clipping removes 0 bases from V and 3 bases from J, with 6 as the unmatched junction base count. The CDR3 covers 16 residues, taking in both the cysteine and the phenylalanine. Only the CDR3 DNA is retained, 48 bases long and in frame from the first base.